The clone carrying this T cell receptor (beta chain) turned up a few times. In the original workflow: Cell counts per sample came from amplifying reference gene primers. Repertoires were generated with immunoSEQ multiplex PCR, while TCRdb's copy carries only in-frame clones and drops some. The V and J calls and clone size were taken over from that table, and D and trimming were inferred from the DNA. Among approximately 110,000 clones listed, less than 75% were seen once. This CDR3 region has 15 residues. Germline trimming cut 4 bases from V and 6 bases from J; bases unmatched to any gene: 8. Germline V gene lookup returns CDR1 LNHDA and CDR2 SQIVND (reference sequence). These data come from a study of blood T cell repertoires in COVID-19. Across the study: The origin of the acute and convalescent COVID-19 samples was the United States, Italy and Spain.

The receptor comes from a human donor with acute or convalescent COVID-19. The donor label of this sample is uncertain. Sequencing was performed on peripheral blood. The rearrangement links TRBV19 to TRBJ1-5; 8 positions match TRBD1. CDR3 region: CASSTWQGAAQPQHF. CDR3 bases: TGTGCCAGTAGTACGTGGCAGGGGGCTGCTCAGCCCCAGCATTTT. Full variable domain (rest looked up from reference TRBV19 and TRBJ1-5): DGGITQSPKYLFRKEGQNVTLSCEQNLNHDAMYWYRQDPGQGLRLIYYSQIVNDFQKGDIAEGYSVSREKKESFPLTVTSAQKNPTAFYLCASSTWQGAAQPQHFGDGTRLSIL.